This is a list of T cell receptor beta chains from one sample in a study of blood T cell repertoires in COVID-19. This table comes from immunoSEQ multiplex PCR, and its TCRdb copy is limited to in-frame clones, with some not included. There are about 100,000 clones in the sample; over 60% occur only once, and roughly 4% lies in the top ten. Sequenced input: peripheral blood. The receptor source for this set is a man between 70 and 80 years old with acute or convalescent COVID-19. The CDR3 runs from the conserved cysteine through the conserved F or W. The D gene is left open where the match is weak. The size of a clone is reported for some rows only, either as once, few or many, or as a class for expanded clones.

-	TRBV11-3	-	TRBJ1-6	TGTGCCAGCAGCTACCAGACAGGCGAACCCCTCCACTTT	CASSYQTGEPLHF
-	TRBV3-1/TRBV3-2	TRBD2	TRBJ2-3	TGTGCCAGCAGCCGCCGACTAGCGGGGGGCGCGGGTGCGCAGTATTTT	CASSRRLAGGAGAQYF
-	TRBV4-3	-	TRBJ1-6	TGCGCCAGCAGCCCTCCTATCTATAATTCACCCCTCCACTTT	CASSPPIYNSPLHF
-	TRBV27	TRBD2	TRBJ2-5	TGTGCCAGCAGTTCGCGGGGGACGGGGGAGACCCAGTACTTC	CASSSRGTGETQYF
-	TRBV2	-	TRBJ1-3	TGTGCCAGCCGGCAGGGCATCTCTGGAAACACCATATATTTT	CASRQGISGNTIYF
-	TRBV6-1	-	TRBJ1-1	TGTGCCAGCAGTGAAGGGGGGGTGAACACTGAAGCTTTCTTT	CASSEGGVNTEAFF
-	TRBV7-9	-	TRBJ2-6	TGTGCCAGCAGCATCGGACACTCTGGGGCCAACGTCCTGACTTTC	CASSIGHSGANVLTF
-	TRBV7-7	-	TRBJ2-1	TGTGCCAGCAGCTTAGCGGCCGCTAGCCGGCAGTTCTTC	CASSLAAASRQFF
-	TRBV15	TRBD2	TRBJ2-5	TGTGCCACCAGCAGTACTCTAGCGGGGCTGGGAGAGACCCAGTACTTC	CATSSTLAGLGETQYF
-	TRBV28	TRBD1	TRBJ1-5	TGTGCCAGCAGTCAACAGGACAGGGGCAATCAGCCCCAGCATTTT	CASSQQDRGNQPQHF
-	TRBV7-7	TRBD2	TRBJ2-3	TGTGCCAGCAGCTTACTAGCGGGGGATACGCAGTATTTT	CASSLLAGDTQYF
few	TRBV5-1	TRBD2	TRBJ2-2	TGCGCCAGCAGCCCCTACAGCGGGGGGGCCCCCGGGGAGCTGTTTTTT	CASSPYSGGAPGELFF
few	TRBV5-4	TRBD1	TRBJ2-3	TGTGCCAGCAGCCCTGGACAGGTTAACACAGATACGCAGTATTTT	CASSPGQVNTDTQYF